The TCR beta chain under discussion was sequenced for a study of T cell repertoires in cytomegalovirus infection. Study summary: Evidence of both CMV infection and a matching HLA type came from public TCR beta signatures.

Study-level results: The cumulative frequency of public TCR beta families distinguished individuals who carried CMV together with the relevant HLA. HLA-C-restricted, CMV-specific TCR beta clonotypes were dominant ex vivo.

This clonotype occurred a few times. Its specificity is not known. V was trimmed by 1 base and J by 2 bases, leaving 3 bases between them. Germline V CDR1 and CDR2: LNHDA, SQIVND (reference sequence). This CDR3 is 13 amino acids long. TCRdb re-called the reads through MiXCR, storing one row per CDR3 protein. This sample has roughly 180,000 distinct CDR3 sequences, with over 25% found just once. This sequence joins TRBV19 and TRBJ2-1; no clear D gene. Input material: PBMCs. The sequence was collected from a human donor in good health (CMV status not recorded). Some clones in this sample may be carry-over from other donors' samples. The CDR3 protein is CASSIATYNEQFF. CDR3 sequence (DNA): TGTGCCAGTAGTATAGCTACCTACAATGAGCAGTTCTTC. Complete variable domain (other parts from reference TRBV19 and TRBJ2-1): DGGITQSPKYLFRKEGQNVTLSCEQNLNHDAMYWYRQDPGQGLRLIYYSQIVNDFQKGDIAEGYSVSREKKESFPLTVTSAQKNPTAFYLCASSIATYNEQFFGPGTRLTVL.